The rows below give T cell receptor beta chains drawn from one sample of a study of T cells in Graves' hyperthyroidism and ophthalmopathy. TCRdb called the multiplex PCR reads again in MiXCR, with one record for every CDR3 protein. The sample yields more than 550,000 distinct CDR3 sequences, 45% seen once. The material sequenced was peripheral blood or thyroid tissue (not recorded which). These TCRs come from an adult man with Graves' disease, either hyperthyroidism or ophthalmopathy (not recorded which). Each CDR3 is given with its conserved first and last residue. The D gene is left open where the match is weak. Only some rows state a clone size, as once, few, many or a class for expanded clones.

D gene	clone size	V gene	J gene	CDR3 protein	CDR3 DNA
.	.	TRBV11-2	TRBJ2-7	CASSLVLWSSYEQYF	TGTGCCAGCAGCTTAGTTTTGTGGAGCTCCTACGAGCAGTACTTC
TRBD1	many	TRBV10-3	TRBJ1-4	CAISARFRQGDEKLFF	TGTGCCATCAGTGCTCGTTTTAGACAGGGTGATGAAAAACTGTTTTTT
.	.	TRBV19	TRBJ1-3	CATTWTSTSGNTIYF	TGTGCCACAACGTGGACAAGTACCTCTGGAAACACCATATATTTT
TRBD1	few	TRBV19	TRBJ1-2	CASSLGTGIYGYTF	TGTGCCAGTAGTCTCGGGACAGGGATTTATGGCTACACCTTC
TRBD1	.	TRBV19	TRBJ1-2	CASSIRNRGYNYGYTF	TGTGCCAGTAGTATCCGTAACAGGGGATACAACTATGGCTACACCTTC
.	.	TRBV20-1	TRBJ2-5	CSARASLETQYF	TGCAGTGCTAGAGCTTCTCTAGAGACCCAGTACTTC
.	.	TRBV7-2	TRBJ2-5	CASSEGPKQYF	TGTGCCAGCAGCGAAGGACCCAAACAGTACTTC
.	.	TRBV7-9	TRBJ2-7	CASSLDQASYEQYF	TGTGCCAGCAGCTTAGATCAGGCGTCCTACGAGCAGTACTTC
TRBD1	few	TRBV19	TRBJ1-5	CASSIADRGDQPQHF	TGTGCCAGTAGTATAGCGGACAGGGGAGATCAGCCCCAGCATTTT
TRBD1	.	TRBV9	TRBJ1-2	CASSVTGAYYGYTF	TGTGCCAGCAGCGTTACAGGGGCCTACTATGGCTACACCTTC
TRBD1	.	TRBV15	TRBJ1-6	CATSRRQGEQPLHF	TGTGCCACCAGCAGACGACAGGGTGAACAGCCCCTCCACTTT
.	.	TRBV24-1	TRBJ1-1	CATSSTRQMNTEAFF	TGTGCCACCAGTAGTACTAGACAGATGAACACTGAAGCTTTCTTT
.	few	TRBV6-1	TRBJ1-1	CASSALRGNTEAFF	TGTGCCAGCAGTGCATTACGGGGAAACACTGAAGCTTTCTTT
.	.	TRBV6-1	TRBJ2-5	CASSERGTDKETQYF	TGTGCCAGCAGTGAAAGGGGGACCGATAAGGAGACCCAGTACTTC
.	few	TRBV13	TRBJ1-6	CASSYGTHNSPLHF	TGTGCCAGCAGCTACGGGACCCATAATTCACCCCTCCACTTT
.	once	TRBV14	TRBJ1-1	CASSPIFRRGGVLNTEAFF	TGTGCCAGCAGTCCCATTTTCAGGCGGGGAGGTGTCCTAAACACTGAAGCTTTCTTT
.	.	TRBV10-3	TRBJ1-1	CAISPWHTANTEAFF	TGTGCCATCAGCCCATGGCACACCGCGAACACTGAAGCTTTCTTT
.	many	TRBV29-1	TRBJ1-1	CSVEGGDTMNTEAFF	TGCAGCGTTGAAGGTGGTGACACCATGAACACTGAAGCTTTCTTT
.	.	TRBV29-1	TRBJ1-3	CSLDLGQKSGNTIYF	TGCAGCCTTGACCTCGGACAGAAGTCTGGAAACACCATATATTTT
.	.	TRBV6-5	TRBJ1-4	CASSYSTGERVFF	TGTGCCAGCAGTTACTCGACGGGGGAGAGGGTGTTTTTT
.	.	TRBV7-9	TRBJ1-1	CASSSRARRNTEAFF	TGTGCCAGCAGCTCCCGGGCGAGACGAAACACTGAAGCTTTCTTT
TRBD1	.	TRBV7-3	TRBJ1-4	CASSFTGDATNEKLFF	TGTGCCAGCAGCTTCACAGGGGACGCAACTAATGAAAAACTGTTCTTT
.	many	TRBV2	TRBJ1-3	CASSENFSGNTIYF	TGTGCCAGCAGTGAAAACTTCTCTGGAAACACCATATATTTT
.	many	TRBV7-9	TRBJ1-4	CASSPSGADEKLFF	TGTGCCAGCAGCCCCTCAGGGGCAGATGAAAAACTGTTTTTT
.	few	TRBV20-1	TRBJ1-1	CSATLRLNTEAFF	TGCAGTGCTACCCTCAGATTGAACACTGAAGCTTTCTTT
TRBD1	.	TRBV11-1	TRBJ2-1	CASSLLDRGLFF	TGTGCCAGCAGCTTACTGGACAGGGGGCTGTTCTTC
TRBD2	.	TRBV20-1	TRBJ2-7	CSASGTLSYEQYF	TGCAGCGCCAGCGGGACGCTCTCCTACGAGCAGTACTTC
TRBD1	.	TRBV7-2	TRBJ2-7	CASSWQGARDEQYF	TGTGCCAGCAGCTGGCAGGGGGCGCGAGACGAGCAGTACTTC
.	.	TRBV2	TRBJ1-5	CASSTMGDNQPQHF	TGTGCCAGCAGTACCATGGGTGATAATCAGCCCCAGCATTTT
TRBD1	few	TRBV5-1	TRBJ1-6	CASKDRENSPLHF	TGCGCCAGCAAAGACAGGGAAAATTCACCCCTCCACTTT
TRBD1	.	TRBV29-1	TRBJ2-7	CSVENPTRQGVYEQYF	TGCAGCGTTGAAAATCCCACAAGACAGGGGGTCTACGAGCAGTACTTC
.	.	TRBV7-2	TRBJ1-1	CASSLGPTRNTEAFF	TGTGCCAGCAGCTTGGGACCTACACGGAACACTGAAGCTTTCTTT
.	.	TRBV7-9	TRBJ2-7	CALLAGQPAEQYF	TGTGCCCTCTTGGCGGGACAGCCTGCGGAGCAGTACTTC
.	few	TRBV20-1	TRBJ2-5	CSAREDQGGETQYF	TGCAGTGCTAGAGAGGACCAGGGAGGTGAGACCCAGTACTTC
.	few	TRBV9	TRBJ1-4	CASSVGDDARDATNEKLFF	TGTGCCAGCAGCGTGGGGGACGACGCTAGAGATGCAACTAATGAAAAACTGTTTTTT
TRBD1	.	TRBV5-4	TRBJ1-2	CASMSTGGTYGYTF	TGTGCCAGCATGTCTACAGGGGGGACCTATGGCTACACCTTC
.	few	TRBV5-1	TRBJ1-5	CASSSSGNSNQPQHF	TGCGCCAGCAGCTCTTCAGGGAATAGCAATCAGCCCCAGCATTTT
.	.	TRBV29-1	TRBJ2-5	CSGGLLAPVHQETQYF	TGCAGCGGTGGACTACTAGCCCCGGTGCACCAAGAGACCCAGTACTTC
TRBD2	.	TRBV7-2	TRBJ2-2	CASSLDSGRKNTGELFF	TGTGCCAGCAGCCTGGATTCCGGGAGGAAGAACACCGGGGAGCTGTTTTTT
TRBD2	.	TRBV7-8	TRBJ2-5	CASSLTRLAGNQETQYF	TGTGCCAGCAGCCTAACCCGACTAGCGGGCAACCAAGAGACCCAGTACTTC
.	once	TRBV7-8	TRBJ2-5	CASSARRAGTQYF	TGTGCCAGCAGCGCTAGGAGGGCAGGGACCCAGTACTTC
.	.	TRBV7-9	TRBJ2-7	CASSSPAGAREQYF	TGTGCCAGCAGTTCCCCGGCGGGGGCGCGTGAGCAGTACTTC
.	.	TRBV19	TRBJ1-1	CASSREYHTEAFF	TGTGCCAGTAGTCGGGAGTATCACACTGAAGCTTTCTTT
TRBD1	many	TRBV12-3/TRBV12-4	TRBJ1-6	CASRGTGHNSPLHF	TGTGCCAGCAGAGGGACAGGTCACAATTCACCCCTCCACTTT
TRBD2	many	TRBV15	TRBJ2-5	CATSRVRRTSGMQETQYF	TGTGCCACCAGCAGAGTCCGTAGGACTAGCGGGATGCAAGAGACCCAGTACTTC
.	.	TRBV7-6	TRBJ1-1	CASSSETYSMNTEAFF	TGTGCCAGCAGCTCGGAGACATACTCCATGAACACTGAAGCTTTCTTT
.	many	TRBV6-1	TRBJ1-2	CASSEASGRAWVRDF	TGTGCCAGCAGTGAAGCGTCGGGCAGGGCATGGGTTCGGGACTTC
.	once	TRBV10-3	TRBJ1-1	CAISDPGREGTEAFF	TGTGCCATCAGTGATCCGGGCAGGGAGGGCACTGAAGCTTTCTTT
TRBD1	few	TRBV12-3/TRBV12-4	TRBJ1-2	CASRRQGADGYTF	TGTGCCAGCAGACGACAGGGGGCGGATGGCTACACCTTC